This TCR beta chain stems from a study of T cells expressing NK-cell markers. About the study: Seven HCMV-seropositive donors and one seronegative donor made up the eight sequenced donors.

The CDR3 extends over 15 amino acids. Germline CDR1 reads LGHDT; CDR2 reads YNNKEL (reference sequence). Reprocessing the 5' RACE reads, TCRdb reports a single entry for every CDR3 protein and omits DNA. Its table lists a few hundred thousand distinct CDR3 sequences. What was sequenced was blood T cells: a sorted CD56 or NKG2C T cell subset, CD4+ or CD8+ T cells, or bulk PBMC T cells (not recorded which). This sequence originates from a man aged 18-70 years in good health. V is TRBV3-1 and J is TRBJ2-5; the D call from TCRdb, TRBD2, cannot be confirmed without DNA. The CDR3 reads CASSQGGGPGETQYF.